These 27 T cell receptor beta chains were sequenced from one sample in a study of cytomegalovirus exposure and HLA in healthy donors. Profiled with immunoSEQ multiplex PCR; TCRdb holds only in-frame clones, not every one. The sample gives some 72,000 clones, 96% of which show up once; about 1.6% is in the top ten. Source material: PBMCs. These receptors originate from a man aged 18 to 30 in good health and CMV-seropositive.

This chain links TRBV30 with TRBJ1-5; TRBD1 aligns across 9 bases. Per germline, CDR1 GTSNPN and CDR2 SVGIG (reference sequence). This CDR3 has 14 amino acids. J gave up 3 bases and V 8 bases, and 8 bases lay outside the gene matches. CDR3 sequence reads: CASRRTGDNQPQHF. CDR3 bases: TGTGCCAGCCGAAGGACAGGGGACAATCAGCCCCAGCATTTT.

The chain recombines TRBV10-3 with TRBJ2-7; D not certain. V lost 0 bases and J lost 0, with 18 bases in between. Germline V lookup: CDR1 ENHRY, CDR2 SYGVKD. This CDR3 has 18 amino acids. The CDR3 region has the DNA TGTGCCATCAGTGAGTCAATAGGCGGCAGCTCGAGCTCCTACGAGCAGTACTTC. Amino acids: CAISESIGGSSSSYEQYF.

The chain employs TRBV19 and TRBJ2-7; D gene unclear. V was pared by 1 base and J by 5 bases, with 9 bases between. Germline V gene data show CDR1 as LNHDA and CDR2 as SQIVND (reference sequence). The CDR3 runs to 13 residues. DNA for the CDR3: TGTGCCAGTAGTATAGGGTACGAGGACGAGCAGTACTTC. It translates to CASSIGYEDEQYF.

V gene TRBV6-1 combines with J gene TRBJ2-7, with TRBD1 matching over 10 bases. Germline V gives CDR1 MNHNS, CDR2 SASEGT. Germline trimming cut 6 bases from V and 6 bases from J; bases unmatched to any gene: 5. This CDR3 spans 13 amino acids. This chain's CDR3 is CASRGTGVPEQYF. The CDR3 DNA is TGTGCCAGCAGGGGGACAGGGGTTCCCGAGCAGTACTTC.

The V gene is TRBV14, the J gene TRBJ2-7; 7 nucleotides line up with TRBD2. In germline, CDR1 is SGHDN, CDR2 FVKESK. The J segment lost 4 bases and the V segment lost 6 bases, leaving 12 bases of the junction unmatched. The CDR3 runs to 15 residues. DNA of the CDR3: TGTGCCAGCAGTCCCCATGCGGGAGAAGGTTACGAGCAGTACTTC. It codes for CASSPHAGEGYEQYF.

Written as DNA, the CDR3 is TGCAGCGTCGTTACAGGGCTCAATCAGCCCCAGCATTTT. It translates to CSVVTGLNQPQHF. The chain uses TRBV29-1 and TRBJ1-5; the D gene is possibly TRBD1 (6 bases). Germline V lookup: CDR1 SQVTM, CDR2 ANQGSEA. The CDR3 totals 13 residues. V was clipped by 6 bases and J by 3 bases, with 12 bases between them. The variable domain in full, with the rest retrieved from reference TRBV29-1 and TRBJ1-5, is SAVISQKPSRDICQRGTSLTIQCQVDSQVTMMFWYRQQPGQSLTLIATANQGSEATYESGFVIDKFPISRPNLTFSTLTVSNMSPEDSSIYLCSVVTGLNQPQHFGDGTRLSIL.

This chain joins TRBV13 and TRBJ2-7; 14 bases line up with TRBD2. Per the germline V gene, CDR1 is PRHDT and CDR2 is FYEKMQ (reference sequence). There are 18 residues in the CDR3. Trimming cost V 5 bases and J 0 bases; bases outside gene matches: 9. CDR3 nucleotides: TGTGCCAGCAGCCGTGTGGGACTAGCGGGAGATGGCTCCTACGAGCAGTACTTC. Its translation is CASSRVGLAGDGSYEQYF.

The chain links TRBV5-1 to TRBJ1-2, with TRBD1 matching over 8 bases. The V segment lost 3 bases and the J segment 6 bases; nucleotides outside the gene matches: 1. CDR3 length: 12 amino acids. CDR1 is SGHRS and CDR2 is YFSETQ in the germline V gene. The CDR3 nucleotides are TGCGCCAGCAGCTGGACAGGGAATGGCTACACCTTC. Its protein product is CASSWTGNGYTF.

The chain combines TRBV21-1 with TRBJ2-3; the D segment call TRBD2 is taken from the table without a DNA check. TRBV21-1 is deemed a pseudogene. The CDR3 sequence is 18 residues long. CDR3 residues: CASSRNPGRMIGTDTQYF. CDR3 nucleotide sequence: TGTGCCAGCAGCCGGAATCCCGGGAGAATGATTGGCACAGATACGCAGTATTTT.

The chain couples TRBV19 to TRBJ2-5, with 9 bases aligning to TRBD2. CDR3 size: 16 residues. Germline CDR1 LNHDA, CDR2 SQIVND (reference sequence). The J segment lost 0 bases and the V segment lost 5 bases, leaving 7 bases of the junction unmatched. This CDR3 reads CASSPAGGGNQETQYF. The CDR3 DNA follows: TGTGCCAGTAGTCCAGCGGGAGGAGGGAACCAAGAGACCCAGTACTTC.

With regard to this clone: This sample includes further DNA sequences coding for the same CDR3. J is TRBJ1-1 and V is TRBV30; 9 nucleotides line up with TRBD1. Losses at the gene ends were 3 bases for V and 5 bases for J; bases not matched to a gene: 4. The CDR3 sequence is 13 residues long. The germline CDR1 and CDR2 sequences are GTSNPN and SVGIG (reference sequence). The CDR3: CAWSVDRGTEAFF. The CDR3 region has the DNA TGTGCCTGGAGCGTGGACAGGGGAACTGAAGCTTTCTTT.

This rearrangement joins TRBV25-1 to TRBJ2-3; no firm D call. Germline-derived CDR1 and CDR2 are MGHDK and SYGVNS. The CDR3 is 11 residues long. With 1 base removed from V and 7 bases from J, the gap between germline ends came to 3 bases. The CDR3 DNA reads TGTGCCAGCAGTGAATCTCATACGCAGTATTTT. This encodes CASSESHTQYF.

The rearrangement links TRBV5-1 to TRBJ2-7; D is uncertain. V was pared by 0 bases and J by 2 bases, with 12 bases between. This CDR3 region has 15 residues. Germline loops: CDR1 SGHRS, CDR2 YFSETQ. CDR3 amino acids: CASSLDPDSTYEQYF. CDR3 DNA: TGCGCCAGCAGCTTGGATCCAGACTCAACCTACGAGCAGTACTTC.

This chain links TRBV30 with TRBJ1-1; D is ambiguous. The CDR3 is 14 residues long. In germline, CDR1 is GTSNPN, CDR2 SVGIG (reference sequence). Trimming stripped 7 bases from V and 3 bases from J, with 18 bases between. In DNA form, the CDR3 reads TGTGCCTTCACCTCAGTCGTCGCCTACACTGAAGCTTTCTTT. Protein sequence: CAFTSVVAYTEAFF.

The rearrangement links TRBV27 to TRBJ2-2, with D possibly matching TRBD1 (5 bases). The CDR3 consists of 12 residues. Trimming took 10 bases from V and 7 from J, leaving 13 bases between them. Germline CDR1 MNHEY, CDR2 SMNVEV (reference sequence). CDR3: CATLTGGGELFF. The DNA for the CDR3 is TGTGCCACCCTCACAGGCGGCGGGGAGCTGTTTTTT.

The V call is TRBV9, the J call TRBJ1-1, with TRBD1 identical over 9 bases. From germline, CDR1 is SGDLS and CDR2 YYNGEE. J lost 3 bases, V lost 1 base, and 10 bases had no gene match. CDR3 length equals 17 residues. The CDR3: CASSVPGTGFQDTEAFF. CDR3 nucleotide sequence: TGTGCCAGCAGCGTACCCGGGACAGGGTTTCAGGACACTGAAGCTTTCTTT.

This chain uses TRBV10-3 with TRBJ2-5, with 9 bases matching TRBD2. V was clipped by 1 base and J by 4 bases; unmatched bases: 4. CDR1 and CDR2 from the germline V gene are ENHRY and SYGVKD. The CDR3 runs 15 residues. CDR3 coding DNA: TGTGCCATCAGTGAGTTAGCGGGAGCGGGAGAGACCCAGTACTTC. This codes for CAISELAGAGETQYF.

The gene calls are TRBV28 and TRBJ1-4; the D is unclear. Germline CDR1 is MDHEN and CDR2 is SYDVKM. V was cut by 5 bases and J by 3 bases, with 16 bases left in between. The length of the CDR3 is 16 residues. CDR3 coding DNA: TGTGCCAGCAGTCGCGGGATCGGAGTAGCTAATGAAAAACTGTTTTTT. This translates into CASSRGIGVANEKLFF.

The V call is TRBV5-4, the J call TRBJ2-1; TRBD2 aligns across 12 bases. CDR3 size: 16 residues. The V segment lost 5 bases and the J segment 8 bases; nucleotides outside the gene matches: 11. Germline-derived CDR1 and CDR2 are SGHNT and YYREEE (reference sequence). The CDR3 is CASSSPGASGRDEQFF. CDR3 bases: TGTGCCAGCAGTTCCCCGGGGGCTAGCGGGAGGGATGAGCAGTTCTTC.

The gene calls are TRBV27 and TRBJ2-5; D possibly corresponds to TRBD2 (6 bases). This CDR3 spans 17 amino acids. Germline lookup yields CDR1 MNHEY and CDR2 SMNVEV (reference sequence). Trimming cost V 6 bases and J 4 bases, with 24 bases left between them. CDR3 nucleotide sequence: TGTGCCAGCAGCTCCCTGGGGCGGGAAAGGTTCTTAGAGACCCAGTACTTC. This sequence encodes CASSSLGRERFLETQYF.

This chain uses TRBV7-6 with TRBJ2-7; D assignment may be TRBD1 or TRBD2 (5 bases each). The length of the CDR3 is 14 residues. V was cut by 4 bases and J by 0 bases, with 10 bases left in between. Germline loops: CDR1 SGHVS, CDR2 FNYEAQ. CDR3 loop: CASSSAGSSYEQYF. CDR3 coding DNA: TGTGCCAGCAGCTCAGCAGGGAGCTCCTACGAGCAGTACTTC.

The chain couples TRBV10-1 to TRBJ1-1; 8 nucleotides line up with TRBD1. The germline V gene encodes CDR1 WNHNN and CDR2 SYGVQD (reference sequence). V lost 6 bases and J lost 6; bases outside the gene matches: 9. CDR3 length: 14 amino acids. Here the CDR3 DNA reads TGCGCCAGCAGCAAGGGACAGGAGGTCTCTGAAGCTTTCTTT. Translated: CASSKGQEVSEAFF.

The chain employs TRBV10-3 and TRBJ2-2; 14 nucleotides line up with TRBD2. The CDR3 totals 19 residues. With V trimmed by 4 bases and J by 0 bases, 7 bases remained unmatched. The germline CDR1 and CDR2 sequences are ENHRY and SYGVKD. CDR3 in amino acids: CAISGRTSGRTANTGELFF. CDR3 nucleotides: TGTGCCATCAGTGGGAGGACTAGCGGGAGGACGGCGAACACCGGGGAGCTGTTTTTT.

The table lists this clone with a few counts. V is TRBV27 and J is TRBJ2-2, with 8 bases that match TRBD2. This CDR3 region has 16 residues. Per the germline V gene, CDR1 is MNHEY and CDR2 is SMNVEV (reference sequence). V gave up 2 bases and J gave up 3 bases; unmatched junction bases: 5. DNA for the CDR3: TGTGCCAGCAGTTTACGGTTTAGCGGGGACACCGGGGAGCTGTTTTTT. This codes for CASSLRFSGDTGELFF.

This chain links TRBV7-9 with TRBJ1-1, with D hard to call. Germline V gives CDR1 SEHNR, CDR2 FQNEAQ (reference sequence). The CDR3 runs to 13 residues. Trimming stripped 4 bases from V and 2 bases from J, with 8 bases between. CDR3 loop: CASSSTRNTEAFF. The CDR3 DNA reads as TGTGCCAGCAGCTCCACACGCAACACTGAAGCTTTCTTT. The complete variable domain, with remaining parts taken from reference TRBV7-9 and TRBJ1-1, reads DTGVSQNPRHKITKRGQNVTFRCDPISEHNRLYWYRQTLGQGPEFLTYFQNEAQLEKSRLLSDRFSAERPKGSFSTLEIQRTEQGDSAMYLCASSSTRNTEAFFGQGTRLTVV.

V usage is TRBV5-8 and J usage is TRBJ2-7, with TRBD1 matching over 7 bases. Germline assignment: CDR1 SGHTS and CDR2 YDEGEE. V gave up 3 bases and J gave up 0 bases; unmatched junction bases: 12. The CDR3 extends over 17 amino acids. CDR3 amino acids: CASSSNGRDSSSYEQYF. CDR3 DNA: TGTGCCAGCAGCTCCAACGGCCGGGACAGTTCCTCCTACGAGCAGTACTTC.

CDR3 sequence: CASSFLAANTGELFF. The CDR3 nucleotides read TGCGCCAGCAGCTTCCTGGCAGCGAACACCGGGGAGCTGTTTTTT. J is TRBJ2-2 and V is TRBV5-1; D gene unclear. The V end was cut by 2 bases, the J end by 0 bases, with 8 bases between. This CDR3 has 15 residues. Germline lookup yields CDR1 SGHRS and CDR2 YFSETQ.